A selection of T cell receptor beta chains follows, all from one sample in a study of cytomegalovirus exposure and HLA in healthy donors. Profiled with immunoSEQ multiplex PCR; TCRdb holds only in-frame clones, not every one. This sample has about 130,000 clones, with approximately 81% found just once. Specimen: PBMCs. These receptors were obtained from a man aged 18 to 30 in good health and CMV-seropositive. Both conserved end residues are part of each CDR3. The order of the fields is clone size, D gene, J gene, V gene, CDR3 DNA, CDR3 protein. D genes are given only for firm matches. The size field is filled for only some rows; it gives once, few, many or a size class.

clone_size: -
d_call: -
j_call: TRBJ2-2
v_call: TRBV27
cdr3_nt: TGTGCCAGCGGGCGGGGAGACACGACCGGGGAGCTGTTTTTT
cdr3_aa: CASGRGDTTGELFF

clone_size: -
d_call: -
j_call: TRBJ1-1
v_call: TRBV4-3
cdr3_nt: TGCGCCAGCAGCCAAGGATTTGCCACAGGGAGGAACACTGAAGCTTTCTTT
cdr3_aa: CASSQGFATGRNTEAFF

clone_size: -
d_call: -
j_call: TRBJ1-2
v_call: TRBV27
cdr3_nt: TGTGCCAGCAGCTTGTCACCGTTCAGTAACTATGGCTACACCTTC
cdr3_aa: CASSLSPFSNYGYTF

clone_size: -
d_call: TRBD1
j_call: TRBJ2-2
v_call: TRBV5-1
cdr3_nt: TGCGCCAGCAGCATAGGACAGGGTAGTTTTTTTGCCGGGGAGCTGTTTTTT
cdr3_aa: CASSIGQGSFFAGELFF

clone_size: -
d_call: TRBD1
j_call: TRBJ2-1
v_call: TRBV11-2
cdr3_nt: TGTGCCAGCAGCTTAGAGCGTGCTGACAGGGGGCCCAATGAGCAGTTCTTC
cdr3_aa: CASSLERADRGPNEQFF

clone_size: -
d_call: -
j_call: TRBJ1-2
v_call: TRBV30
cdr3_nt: TGTGCCTGGATAGGTGACCAAAACAGGGAGGGAGGCTACACCTTC
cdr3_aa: CAWIGDQNREGGYTF

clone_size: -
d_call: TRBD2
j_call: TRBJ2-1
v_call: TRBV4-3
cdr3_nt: TGCGCCAGCAGCCCGACTAGCGGGGGGAATAATGAGCAGTTCTTC
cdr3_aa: CASSPTSGGNNEQFF

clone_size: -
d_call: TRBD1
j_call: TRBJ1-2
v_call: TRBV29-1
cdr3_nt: TGCAGCGTTGAAAATGTCGGGACAGCACATGGCTACACCTTC
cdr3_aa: CSVENVGTAHGYTF

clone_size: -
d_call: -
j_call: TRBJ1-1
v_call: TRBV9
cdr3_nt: TGTGCCAGCAGCGTAGTAGAGGGCACTGAAGCTTTCTTT
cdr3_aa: CASSVVEGTEAFF

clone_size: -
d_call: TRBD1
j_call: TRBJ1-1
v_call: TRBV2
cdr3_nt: TGTGCCAGCAGTGAGACAGGGACCATAACTGAAGCTTTCTTT
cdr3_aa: CASSETGTITEAFF

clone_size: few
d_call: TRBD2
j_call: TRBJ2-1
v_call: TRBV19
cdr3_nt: TGTGCCAGTAGTATAGCAGCGGGAGGTGAGCAGTTCTTC
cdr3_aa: CASSIAAGGEQFF

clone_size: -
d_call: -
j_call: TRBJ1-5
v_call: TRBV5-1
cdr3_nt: TGCGCCAGCAGCTTGGACGGGGGGAGCAATCAGCCCCAGCATTTT
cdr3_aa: CASSLDGGSNQPQHF

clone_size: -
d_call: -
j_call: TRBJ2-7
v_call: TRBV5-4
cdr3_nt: TGTGCCAGCAGCTTGGCGGGGAAAACCTACGAGCAGTACTTC
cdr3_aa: CASSLAGKTYEQYF

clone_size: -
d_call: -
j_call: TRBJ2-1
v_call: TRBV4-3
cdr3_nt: TGCGCCAGCAGCCAAATTGGGTCCCACTCGAGGCATGAGCAGTTCTTC
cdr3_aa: CASSQIGSHSRHEQFF

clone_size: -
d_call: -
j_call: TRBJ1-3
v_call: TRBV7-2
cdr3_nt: TGTGCCAGCAGCTTTCGGGAAAACACCATATATTTT
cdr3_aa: CASSFRENTIYF

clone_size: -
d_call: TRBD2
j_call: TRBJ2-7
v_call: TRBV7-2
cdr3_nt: TGTGCCAGCAACCGGGAGGGATCCTACGAGCAGTACTTC
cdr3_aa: CASNREGSYEQYF

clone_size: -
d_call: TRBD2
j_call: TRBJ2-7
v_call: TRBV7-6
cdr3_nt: TGTGCCAGCAGCCCCGTCACAGAGCGGGGAAACGAGCAGTACTTC
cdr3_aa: CASSPVTERGNEQYF

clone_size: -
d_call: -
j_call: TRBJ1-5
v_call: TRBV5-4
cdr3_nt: TGTGCCAGCAGCTTGGGCACAAACGATCAGCCCCAGCATTTT
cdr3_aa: CASSLGTNDQPQHF

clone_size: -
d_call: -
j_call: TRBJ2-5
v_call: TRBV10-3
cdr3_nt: TGTGCCATCAGTGAGTCAGCCTTTGGAGGGAATCAAGAGACCCAGTACTTC
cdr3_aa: CAISESAFGGNQETQYF

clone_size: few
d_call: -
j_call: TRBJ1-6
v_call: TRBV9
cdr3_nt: TGTGCCAGCAGCGTAGGAGGGTATAATTCACCCCTCCACTTT
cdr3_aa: CASSVGGYNSPLHF

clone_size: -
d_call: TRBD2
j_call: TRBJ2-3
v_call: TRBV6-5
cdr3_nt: TGTGCCAGCAGTACGAGCGGGAGTCAAGATACGCAGTATTTT
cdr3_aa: CASSTSGSQDTQYF

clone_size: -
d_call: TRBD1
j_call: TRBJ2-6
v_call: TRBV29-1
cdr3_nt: TGCAGCGTTGAAGAAGAGGGGACAGGTTCCTCTGGGGCCAACGTCCTGACTTTC
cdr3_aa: CSVEEEGTGSSGANVLTF

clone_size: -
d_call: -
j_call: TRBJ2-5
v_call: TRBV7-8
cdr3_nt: TGTGCCAGCCGGGGTGGTAGGCTACGAGAGACCCAGTACTTC
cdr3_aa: CASRGGRLRETQYF

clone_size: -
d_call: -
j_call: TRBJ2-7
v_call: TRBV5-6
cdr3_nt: TGTGCCAGCAGCTTGGATCCTACACAGACAGTCTACGAGCAGTACTTC
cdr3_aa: CASSLDPTQTVYEQYF

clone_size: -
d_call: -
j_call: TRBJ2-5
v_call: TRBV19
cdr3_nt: TGTGCCACCGCGATAGGAGCACTCGAGACCCAGTACTTC
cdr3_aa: CATAIGALETQYF

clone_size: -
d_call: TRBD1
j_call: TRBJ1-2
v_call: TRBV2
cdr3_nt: TGTGCCAGCAGTCTAATTGGCTCGGGACAGAACTATGGCTACACCTTC
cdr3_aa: CASSLIGSGQNYGYTF

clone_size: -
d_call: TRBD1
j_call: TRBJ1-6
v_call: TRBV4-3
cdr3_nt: TGCGCCAGCAGCCAAGTTCCGGGACAGGGGGAACCCCTCCACTTT
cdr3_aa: CASSQVPGQGEPLHF

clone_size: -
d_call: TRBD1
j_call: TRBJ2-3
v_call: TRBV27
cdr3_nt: TGTGCCAGCAGTCCACGGACAGGACACCGCACAGATACGCAGTATTTT
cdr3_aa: CASSPRTGHRTDTQYF

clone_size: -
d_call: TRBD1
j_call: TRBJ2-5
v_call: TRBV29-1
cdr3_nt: TGCAGCGTCCGGGACAGGAGCCTACAAGAGACCCAGTACTTC
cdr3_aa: CSVRDRSLQETQYF

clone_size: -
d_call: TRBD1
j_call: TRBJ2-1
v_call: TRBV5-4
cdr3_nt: TGTGCCAGCAGCTCGACAGGGTTGGTTCTGAATGAGCAGTTCTTC
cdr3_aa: CASSSTGLVLNEQFF

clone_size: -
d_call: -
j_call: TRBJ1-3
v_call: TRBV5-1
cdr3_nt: TGCGCCAGCAGCTTGGGGGCAGGGAGAAACACCATATATTTT
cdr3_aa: CASSLGAGRNTIYF

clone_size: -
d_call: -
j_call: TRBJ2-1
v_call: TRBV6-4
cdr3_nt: TGTGCCAGCAGTGACTCGATCGCGTCGGTCAATGAGCAGTTCTTC
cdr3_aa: CASSDSIASVNEQFF

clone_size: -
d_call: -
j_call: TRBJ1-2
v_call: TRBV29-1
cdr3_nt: TGCAGCGTTGAAGGTAGCGGATATGGCTACACCTTC
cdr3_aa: CSVEGSGYGYTF

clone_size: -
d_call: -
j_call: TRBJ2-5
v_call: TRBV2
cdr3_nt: TGTGCCAGCAGTGATCGGGAACAAGAGACCCAGTACTTC
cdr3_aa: CASSDREQETQYF

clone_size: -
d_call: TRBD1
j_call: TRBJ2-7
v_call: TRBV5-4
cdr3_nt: TGTGCCAGCAGCTTGGGGGACAGGAGCTACGAGCAGTACTTC
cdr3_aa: CASSLGDRSYEQYF

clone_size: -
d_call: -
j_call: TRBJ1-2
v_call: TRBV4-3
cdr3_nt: TGCGCCAGCAGCCAAGTGGGGGGAAACTATGGCTACACCTTC
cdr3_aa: CASSQVGGNYGYTF

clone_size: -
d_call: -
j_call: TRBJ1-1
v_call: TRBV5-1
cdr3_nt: TGCGCCAGCAGCAAATCCCCCGGCGGAGCCTTTGAAGCTTTCTTT
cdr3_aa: CASSKSPGGAFEAFF

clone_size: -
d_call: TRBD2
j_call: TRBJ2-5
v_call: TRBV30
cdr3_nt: TGTGCCTGGAGACACCTCGGGATAGCGGGAGGGCCCCAGACCCAGTACTTC
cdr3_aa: CAWRHLGIAGGPQTQYF

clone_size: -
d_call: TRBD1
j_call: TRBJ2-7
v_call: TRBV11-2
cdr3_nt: TGTGCCAGCACTAGTGGGGCGGGGACAGGGATGTACTACGAGCAGTACTTC
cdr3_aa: CASTSGAGTGMYYEQYF

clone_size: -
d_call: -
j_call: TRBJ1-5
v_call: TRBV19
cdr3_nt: TGTGCCAGTGAACCCGGTCAATATAGCAATCAGCCCCAGCATTTT
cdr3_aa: CASEPGQYSNQPQHF

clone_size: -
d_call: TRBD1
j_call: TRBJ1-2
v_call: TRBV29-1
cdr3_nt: TGCAGCGTTGCTTTTGGCAGGGGGCGGTCTGGCTACACCTTC
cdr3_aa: CSVAFGRGRSGYTF

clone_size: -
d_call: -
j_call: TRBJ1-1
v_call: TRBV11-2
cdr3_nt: TGTGCCAGCAGCTTAGATGGGGGCGCGGGCACTGAAGCTTTCTTT
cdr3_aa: CASSLDGGAGTEAFF